The sequence of this T cell receptor (beta chain) was determined in a study of T cell responses to AZD1222 COVID-19 vaccine. General study findings and limits: It was only after the peak T cell response that any repertoires were sampled. Per reports, nearly half of all spike-specific TCRs target regions that are unmutated in variants. White British ancestry dominated among donors, who included more females, and clonal diversity was possibly underestimated.

Deletions cut 2 bases from V and 6 bases from J, with 15 bases between. Germline V gives CDR1 SNHLY, CDR2 FYNNEI. CDR3 length: 15 residues. A note on this clone: The antigen remains undetermined.

Measured with immunoSEQ multiplex PCR; TCRdb has only the in-frame clones, and not every one. The sample lists around 96,000 clones, over 80% seen once, with around a tenth in the top ten. Material: peripheral blood, obtained 28 days after the second AZD1222 dose. This receptor was identified in an adult who received the AZD1222 COVID-19 vaccine. The gene calls are TRBV2 and TRBJ2-3; D unresolved. CDR3: CASSETHPYRDTQYF. In nucleotides, the CDR3 is TGTGCCAGCAGTGAAACCCACCCCTATCGGGATACGCAGTATTTT.